Each of the 26 T cell receptor beta chains below was sequenced from the same sample in a study of graft-versus-host responses after intestinal transplantation. These receptors have no known antigen. Data came from immunoSEQ multiplex PCR; TCRdb stores just in-frame clones and leaves some out. The table includes about 120,000 clones, just over 90% detected once. Sample: unstimulated CD4+ T cells sorted from spleen or lymph node cells, taken before intestinal transplant. Receptors were obtained from a human donor who received an intestinal transplant.

The chain uses TRBV2 and TRBJ2-5, with TRBD1 matching 11 bases. Germline CDR1 reads SNHLY; CDR2 reads FYNNEI. V shed 6 bases, J shed 5 bases, and the junction held 8 bases outside the gene matches. There are 15 residues in the CDR3. This CDR3 reads CASRKDRGLGETQYF. The CDR3 coding sequence is TGTGCCAGCAGGAAGGACAGGGGGCTCGGGGAGACCCAGTACTTC. The full variable domain, with the rest looked up from reference TRBV2 and TRBJ2-5, is EPEVTQTPSHQVTQMGQEVILRCVPISNHLYFYWYRQILGQKVEFLVSFYNNEISEKSEIFDDQFSVERPDGSNFTLKIRSTKLEDSAMYFCASRKDRGLGETQYFGPGTRLLVL.

The chain is built from TRBV5-6 and TRBJ1-2, with 7 bases lining up with TRBD1. This CDR3 is 13 amino acids long. Germline trimming cut 3 bases from V and 5 bases from J; bases unmatched to any gene: 4. Germline CDR1 and CDR2: SGHDT and YYEEEE. CDR3 DNA sequence: TGTGCCAGCAGCTCGACAGGGCAGTATGGCTACACCTTC. It yields the protein CASSSTGQYGYTF. Drawing the rest from reference TRBV5-6 and TRBJ1-2, the complete variable domain is DAGVTQSPTHLIKTRGQQVTLRCSPKSGHDTVSWYQQALGQGPQFIFQYYEEEERQRGNFPDRFSGHQFPNYSSELNVNALLLGDSALYLCASSSTGQYGYTFGSGTRLTVV.

The chain employs TRBV6-1 and TRBJ2-2, with 12 bases that match TRBD2. V lost 6 bases to trimming and J lost 8 bases; unmatched junction nucleotides: 7. The CDR3 has 15 amino acids. Germline loops: CDR1 MNHNS, CDR2 SASEGT. This CDR3 reads CASRASGRAKGELFF. The CDR3 DNA is TGTGCCAGCAGGGCTAGCGGGAGGGCCAAGGGGGAGCTGTTTTTT.

The chain has TRBV28 and TRBJ1-3; D might be TRBD1 (5 bases). This CDR3 has 14 amino acids. Germline CDR1 reads MDHEN; CDR2 reads SYDVKM. V lost 8 bases to trimming and J lost 0 bases, with 11 bases between them. In DNA form, the CDR3 reads TGTGCCAGCGGAGACAGCCCCTCTGGAAACACCATATATTTT. Protein: CASGDSPSGNTIYF. The full variable domain, rest sourced from reference TRBV28 and TRBJ1-3, is DVKVTQSSRYLVKRTGEKVFLECVQDMDHENMFWYRQDPGLGLRLIYFSYDVKMKEKGDIPEGYSVSREKKERFSLILESASTNQTSMYLCASGDSPSGNTIYFGEGSWLTVV.

The CDR3 spells CASSSLAGSNEQFF. Here the CDR3 DNA reads TGTGCCAGTAGTAGTCTAGCGGGAAGCAATGAGCAGTTCTTC. The chain employs TRBV19 and TRBJ2-1; 9 bases fit TRBD2. The J segment lost 6 bases and the V segment lost 4 bases, leaving 4 bases of the junction unmatched. CDR1 LNHDA and CDR2 SQIVND come from the germline V gene (reference sequence). CDR3 size: 14 residues.

The table lists this clone with a few counts. V and J are TRBV5-6 and TRBJ2-7, with D perhaps TRBD1 (6 bases). The CDR3 runs 16 residues. The germline gives CDR1 SGHDT, CDR2 YYEEEE. The V end was cut by 3 bases, the J end by 2 bases, with 18 bases between. CDR3 region: CASSYDRQIPPYEQYF. The CDR3, as DNA: TGTGCCAGCAGCTATGACAGGCAAATCCCCCCCTACGAGCAGTACTTC.

The chain joins TRBV9 to TRBJ1-5, with D uncertain. The CDR3 is 13 residues long. Germline-derived CDR1 and CDR2 are SGDLS and YYNGEE. V was pared by 2 bases and J by 5 bases, with 8 bases between. The CDR3: CASSVGLDQPQHF. The CDR3 region has the DNA TGTGCCAGCAGCGTCGGACTTGATCAGCCCCAGCATTTT.

The chain is built from TRBV5-1 and TRBJ2-5; 9 nucleotides agree with TRBD2. In germline, CDR1 is SGHRS, CDR2 YFSETQ. Trimming removed 5 bases from V and 7 bases from J; junction bases left unmatched: 18. This CDR3 has 17 amino acids. CDR3 amino acids: CASRPGGSGGAWGTQYF. Written as DNA, the CDR3 is TGCGCCAGCAGACCAGGAGGTAGCGGGGGCGCCTGGGGGACCCAGTACTTC.

The rearrangement links TRBV6-1 to TRBJ1-2, with 8 bases identical to TRBD1. The junction had 7 bases not matched to a gene; V was cut back by 6 bases and J by 1 base. This CDR3 region has 15 residues. Germline CDR1 MNHNS, CDR2 SASEGT. CDR3 loop: CASRKQGELNYGYTF. CDR3 in DNA: TGTGCCAGCAGGAAACAGGGGGAACTTAACTATGGCTACACCTTC.

This rearrangement joins TRBV19 to TRBJ1-1; TRBD1 might be the D (6 bases). The ends were cut back, 5 bases at V and 1 base at J, with 8 bases in the middle. The CDR3 runs 13 residues. Germline values: CDR1 LNHDA, CDR2 SQIVND (reference sequence). CDR3 in DNA: TGTGCCAGTAGTTTGGGACAGAACACTGAAGCTTTCTTT. As protein: CASSLGQNTEAFF.

The genes are TRBV18 and TRBJ2-3; D possibly corresponds to TRBD2 (7 bases). Trimming took 6 bases from V and 4 from J, leaving 20 bases between them. The CDR3 consists of 16 residues. The germline gives CDR1 KGHSH, CDR2 LQKENI. This chain's CDR3 is CASSPQQGRGPDTQYF. Here the CDR3 DNA reads TGTGCCAGCTCGCCCCAGCAGGGGAGGGGCCCAGATACGCAGTATTTT.

J is TRBJ2-3 and V is TRBV6-6; 9 bases line up with TRBD2. Per germline, CDR1 MNHNY and CDR2 SVGAGI (reference sequence). This CDR3 region has 16 residues. V was pared by 4 bases and J by 8 bases, with 13 bases of the junction left unmatched. The CDR3 region is CASSSPFSGGRGTQYF. The CDR3 coding sequence is TGTGCCAGCAGTTCGCCTTTTAGCGGGGGCCGGGGTACGCAGTATTTT.

The V call is TRBV11-2, the J call TRBJ2-7; 12 bases fit TRBD2. The CDR3 has 15 residues. Germline CDR1 reads SGHAT; CDR2 reads FQNNGV. With V trimmed by 1 base and J by 4 bases, 2 bases remained unmatched. In DNA form, the CDR3 reads TGTGCCAGCAGCTTAGGACTAGCGGGAGAGTACGAGCAGTACTTC. It yields the protein CASSLGLAGEYEQYF.

J is TRBJ1-3 and V is TRBV6-1; 10 nucleotides match TRBD1. V lost 5 bases, J lost 4 bases, and 5 bases stayed unmatched. Germline CDR1 MNHNS, CDR2 SASEGT. The CDR3 covers 15 residues. CDR3 in DNA: TGTGCCAGCAGTCGACAGGGGGCAATCGGAAACACCATATATTTT. This translates into CASSRQGAIGNTIYF.

The chain has TRBV18 and TRBJ2-5; TRBD1 might be the D (6 bases). The end of the DNA fits TRBJ2-7 better, so the J call may be wrong. Germline V lookup: CDR1 KGHSH, CDR2 LQKENI. The CDR3 length is 13 residues. In nucleotides, the CDR3 is TGTGCCAGCTCACCGGGACACATCTACGAGCAGTACTTC. Translating it yields CASSPGHIYEQYF.

The rearrangement joins TRBV6-1 to TRBJ2-7, with TRBD2 as a possible D gene (5 bases). The CDR3 is 15 amino acids. Trimming cost V 6 bases and J 5 bases, with 20 bases left between them. Per germline, CDR1 MNHNS and CDR2 SASEGT. CDR3 region: CASRRPGILGNEQYF. The CDR3 DNA is TGTGCCAGCAGGAGGCCAGGCATCCTCGGGAACGAGCAGTACTTC.

V is TRBV10-3 and J is TRBJ2-7, with 7 bases identical to TRBD1. Per germline, CDR1 ENHRY and CDR2 SYGVKD. The CDR3 totals 16 residues. Germline trimming cut 4 bases from V and 0 bases from J; bases unmatched to any gene: 9. The CDR3 DNA reads as TGTGCCATCAGTGGTACCGGGACAGCGAGCTCCTACGAGCAGTACTTC. Translated: CAISGTGTASSYEQYF.

The genes are TRBV6-1 and TRBJ1-4; D is ambiguous. Germline values: CDR1 MNHNS, CDR2 SASEGT. The CDR3 runs 12 residues. V was pared by 6 bases and J by 6 bases, with 8 bases between. The CDR3 protein is CASSQTYEKLFF. As DNA, the CDR3 is TGTGCCAGCAGCCAGACTTATGAAAAACTGTTTTTT.

The chain employs TRBV5-4 and TRBJ1-5; 12 bases are shared with TRBD1. V lost 4 bases and J lost 6; bases outside the gene matches: 8. Germline values: CDR1 SGHNT, CDR2 YYREEE (reference sequence). This CDR3 is 16 amino acids long. As DNA, the CDR3 is TGTGCCAGCAGCCATGCCGGGACAGGGGGCGTTCAGCCCCAGCATTTT. This codes for CASSHAGTGGVQPQHF.

This sequence joins TRBV2 and TRBJ2-3; D might be TRBD2 (5 bases). V was shortened by 6 bases and J by 0 bases, with 19 bases between the two germline ends. The CDR3 totals 17 residues. Germline CDR1 is SNHLY and CDR2 is FYNNEI. The CDR3 coding sequence is TGTGCCAGCAGATCGCGCACTAGTCCTTCCAGCACAGATACGCAGTATTTT. It specifies CASRSRTSPSSTDTQYF.

In nucleotides, the CDR3 is TGCGCCAGCAGCTTGGGTAGCAACTATGGCTACACCTTC. It is translated as CASSLGSNYGYTF. The rearrangement links TRBV5-1 to TRBJ1-2, with no clear D. The V and J ends lost 0 bases and 2 bases respectively, with 5 bases between them. This CDR3 comprises 13 residues. Per germline, CDR1 SGHRS and CDR2 YFSETQ.

This CDR3 is CASGGAVPTF. The CDR3 DNA sequence: TGTGCCAGCGGTGGGGCAGTCCCCACCTTC. J is TRBJ1-2 and V is TRBV27, with D perhaps TRBD1 (5 bases). The CDR3 runs to 10 residues. The germline gives CDR1 MNHEY, CDR2 SMNVEV (reference sequence). The V end was cut by 8 bases, the J end by 13 bases, with 14 bases between.

The CDR3 coding sequence is TGTGCCAGCTCCTTAGGTAGCTACGAGCAGTACTTC. This encodes CASSLGSYEQYF. The J gene is TRBJ2-7, the V gene TRBV7-9; D remains unclear. Trimming pared 8 bases from V and 3 bases from J, leaving 11 bases between. From germline, CDR1 is SEHNR and CDR2 FQNEAQ (reference sequence). This CDR3 has 12 amino acids.

This clone was seen only once. The rearrangement joins TRBV6-6 to TRBJ1-1; D uncertain. The CDR3 loop spans 13 amino acids. V was trimmed by 6 bases and J by 3 bases, leaving 11 bases between them. CDR1 is MNHNY, CDR2 SVGAGI, per germline (reference sequence). The CDR3 DNA reads TGTGCCAGCAGCCGACCGGGTTACACTGAAGCTTTCTTT. It encodes CASSRPGYTEAFF.

The CDR3 protein is CASSLAGDYNEQYF. The DNA of the CDR3 is TGTGCCAGCAGCTTGGCCGGTGACTACAACGAGCAGTACTTC. The chain employs TRBV5-6 and TRBJ2-7, with a tentative D call TRBD2 (5 bases). Trimming cost V 0 bases and J 5 bases, with 12 bases left between them. Germline lookup yields CDR1 SGHDT and CDR2 YYEEEE. This CDR3 is built from 14 residues. The whole variable domain, filled in from reference TRBV5-6 and TRBJ2-7, reads DAGVTQSPTHLIKTRGQQVTLRCSPKSGHDTVSWYQQALGQGPQFIFQYYEEEERQRGNFPDRFSGHQFPNYSSELNVNALLLGDSALYLCASSLAGDYNEQYFGPGTRLTVT.

The rearrangement links TRBV9 to TRBJ2-5, with 8 positions matching TRBD1. The ends lost 0 bases at V and 5 bases at J; junction bases unmatched: 9. The CDR3 runs 16 residues. Germline-derived CDR1 and CDR2 are SGDLS and YYNGEE. The chain's CDR3 is CASSVDAGGMTETQYF. CDR3 sequence (DNA): TGTGCCAGCAGCGTAGATGCAGGGGGCATGACGGAGACCCAGTACTTC.